A single sample is the source of the 9 T cell receptor beta chains below, sequenced in a study of T cells in Graves' hyperthyroidism and ophthalmopathy. RNA transcripts yielded amplified TCR beta CDR3 regions. HTBI primers drove first-round RT-PCR of the TCR CDR3. TCRdb recomputed calls from the multiplex PCR reads with MiXCR, one row per CDR3 protein. The sample shows about 480,000 distinct CDR3 sequences, over 13% of them seen only once. The sequenced material came from blood. The receptors derive from a woman younger than 30 with Graves' hyperthyroidism.

This clonotype has just a few counts. CDR3 sequence (DNA): TGTGCCAGCAGCGCGGACGGGGTTAGCGGGATAAATTACGAGCAGTACTTC. It encodes CASSADGVSGINYEQYF. The J gene is TRBJ2-7, the V gene TRBV9, with 8 bases that match TRBD2. CDR1 SGDLS and CDR2 YYNGEE come from the germline V gene. The CDR3 spans 17 residues. The V and J ends lost 3 bases and 4 bases, in that order; junction bases with no gene match: 15.

CDR3 residues: CATSGAGNQETQYF. CDR3 DNA: TGTGCCACCAGCGGGGCAGGGAATCAAGAGACCCAGTACTTC. This chain links TRBV24-1 with TRBJ2-5; tentatively, D is TRBD1 or TRBD2 (5 bases each). The germline V gene has CDR1 KGHDR and CDR2 SFDVKD. The ends were cut back, 7 bases at V and 2 bases at J, with 13 bases in the middle. There are 14 residues in the CDR3.

Many counts were recorded for this clonotype. This sequence joins TRBV20-1 and TRBJ1-2; D uncertain. With 3 bases removed from V and 2 bases from J, the gap between germline ends came to 10 bases. The CDR3 consists of 13 residues. Germline CDR1 is DFQATT and CDR2 is SNEGSKA (reference sequence). CDR3 loop: CSARMRENYGYTF. CDR3 sequence (DNA): TGCAGTGCTAGGATGCGGGAAAACTATGGCTACACCTTC.

The chain combines TRBV10-1 with TRBJ1-5; the D is unclear. CDR1 and CDR2 from the germline V gene are WNHNN and SYGVQD (reference sequence). V lost 5 bases and J lost 2, with 22 bases in between. The CDR3 spans 18 residues. CDR3 sequence: CASSPLKGCGWCNQPQHF. The CDR3 DNA reads TGCGCCAGCAGTCCCTTAAAGGGATGTGGGTGGTGCAATCAGCCCCAGCATTTT.

This clonotype was counted at least ten times. This rearrangement joins TRBV2 to TRBJ1-5, with D maybe TRBD1 (5 bases). The CDR3 length is 13 residues. Germline loops: CDR1 SNHLY, CDR2 FYNNEI. Trimming removed 6 bases from V and 4 bases from J, with 10 bases in between. The CDR3 DNA reads TGTGCCAGCAGCACCGGGACGAATCAGCCCCAGCATTTT. Translating it yields CASSTGTNQPQHF.

This clonotype was counted a few times. This sequence joins TRBV6-1 and TRBJ2-1, with 8 positions matching TRBD2. Germline CDR1 is MNHNS and CDR2 is SASEGT. Trimming took 5 bases from V and 5 from J; bases not matched to a gene: 11. The CDR3 spans 16 residues. The CDR3 spells CASSSSGAGGDNEQFF. CDR3 nucleotides: TGTGCCAGCAGTTCATCGGGGGCGGGAGGCGACAATGAGCAGTTCTTC.

Concerning this clonotype: Just one base apart from a much larger clone, this may be a read error. V gene TRBV27 combines with J gene TRBJ2-2; D gene uncertain. The V gene lost 10 bases and the J gene lost 4 bases, with 19 bases spanning the gap. CDR1 and CDR2 from the germline V gene are MNHEY and SMNVEV (reference sequence). This CDR3 is 15 amino acids long. The CDR3 sequence is CAINPNPLGTGELFF. CDR3 bases: TGTGCCATCAATCCCAATCCCCTCGGCACCGGGGAGCTGTTTTTT.

This clonotype was seen repeatedly, ten times or more. The genes are TRBV7-3 and TRBJ1-5; D ambiguous. Deletions cut 4 bases from V and 3 bases from J, with 4 bases between. Germline values: CDR1 SGHTA, CDR2 FQGTGA. CDR3 size: 12 residues. This CDR3 reads CASSSDNQPQHF. CDR3 nucleotide sequence: TGTGCCAGCAGCTCGGACAATCAGCCCCAGCATTTT.

There are many counts of this clonotype. The chain joins TRBV14 to TRBJ2-1; D is uncertain. This CDR3 region has 13 residues. V was shortened by 5 bases and J by 9 bases, with 14 bases between the two germline ends. CDR1 SGHDN and CDR2 FVKESK come from the germline V gene. In DNA form, the CDR3 reads TGTGCCAGCAGCAAAACCAGGTCTGGTGAGCAGTTCTTC. Encoded protein: CASSKTRSGEQFF. The whole variable domain, filled in from reference TRBV14 and TRBJ2-1, reads EAGVTQFPSHSVIEKGQTVTLRCDPISGHDNLYWYRRVMGKEIKFLLHFVKESKQDESGMPNNRFLAERTGGTYSTLKVQPAELEDSGVYFCASSKTRSGEQFFGPGTRLTVL.